These 24 T cell receptor beta chains share one sample of origin, sequenced in a study of CD8+ T cells in alopecia areata. Extraction and reverse transcription of RNA yielded cDNA as the sequencing template. Sequenced by immunoSEQ multiplex PCR; TCRdb stores in-frame clones only, minus some. The sample records roughly 200,000 clones, 63% being singletons. This specimen was CD4+ T cells sorted from blood, taken at week 0. The source of these receptors is a human donor with alopecia areata.

J is TRBJ1-2 and V is TRBV5-6, with D possibly being TRBD1 (6 bases). Germline values: CDR1 SGHDT, CDR2 YYEEEE. This CDR3 region has 13 residues. V was pared by 1 base and J by 8 bases, with 12 bases between. In nucleotides, the CDR3 is TGTGCCAGCAGCTTGTCGGCAGGGGACGGCTACACCTTC. It encodes CASSLSAGDGYTF. Variable domain in full (rest from reference TRBV5-6 and TRBJ1-2): DAGVTQSPTHLIKTRGQQVTLRCSPKSGHDTVSWYQQALGQGPQFIFQYYEEEERQRGNFPDRFSGHQFPNYSSELNVNALLLGDSALYLCASSLSAGDGYTFGSGTRLTVV.

This chain connects TRBV12-5 to TRBJ1-2; the D is unclear. The germline V and J ends were trimmed by 4 bases and 5 bases, with 11 bases remaining between them. The CDR3 has 13 amino acids. Germline CDR1 and CDR2: LGHNT and FRNRAP. The DNA of the CDR3 is TGTGCTAGTGGTTACGGCCTGACGTATGGCTACACCTTC. Residues: CASGYGLTYGYTF.

This clone turned up a few times. The rearrangement uses TRBV15 and TRBJ1-2, with D perhaps TRBD1 (6 bases). Germline V lookup: CDR1 LNHNV, CDR2 YYDKDF (reference sequence). The CDR3 contains 13 residues. Trimming left V 0 bases short and J 6 bases short, with 8 bases between. CDR3 region: CATSRDHRDGYTF. CDR3 DNA: TGTGCCACCAGCAGAGATCACAGGGATGGCTACACCTTC. The variable domain in full, completed from reference TRBV15 and TRBJ1-2, reads DAMVIQNPRYQVTQFGKPVTLSCSQTLNHNVMYWYQQKSSQAPKLLFHYYDKDFNNEADTPDNFQSRRPNTSFCFLDIRSPGLGDTAMYLCATSRDHRDGYTFGSGTRLTVV.

The J gene is TRBJ2-7, the V gene TRBV6-5; 9 nucleotides align to TRBD1. Germline V lookup: CDR1 MNHEY, CDR2 SVGAGI. V lost 5 bases to trimming and J lost 3 bases; unmatched junction nucleotides: 8. The CDR3 length is 15 residues. Here the CDR3 reads CASSPYRDRVYEQYF. The DNA for the CDR3 is TGTGCCAGCAGTCCGTACCGGGACAGGGTCTACGAGCAGTACTTC.

This chain joins TRBV7-9 and TRBJ2-5; D may be TRBD1 (6 bases). The CDR3 totals 13 residues. Germline CDR1 SEHNR, CDR2 FQNEAQ (reference sequence). The V end was cut by 5 bases, the J end by 5 bases, with 12 bases between. For the CDR3, the DNA is TGTGCCAGCAGCCAGACAGGTGCGGAGACCCAGTACTTC. It is translated as CASSQTGAETQYF. The whole variable domain, filled in from reference TRBV7-9 and TRBJ2-5, reads DTGVSQNPRHKITKRGQNVTFRCDPISEHNRLYWYRQTLGQGPEFLTYFQNEAQLEKSRLLSDRFSAERPKGSFSTLEIQRTEQGDSAMYLCASSQTGAETQYFGPGTRLLVL.

The count of this clone is one. The V call is TRBV29-1, the J call TRBJ1-6; 12 bases are a match to TRBD1. With V trimmed by 4 bases and J by 8 bases, 24 bases remained unmatched. CDR3 length equals 21 residues. Germline loops: CDR1 SQVTM, CDR2 ANQGSEA. CDR3 protein: CSVGAALLWGTGGAFDSPLHF. The CDR3 bases are TGCAGCGTTGGAGCTGCGTTATTATGGGGGACAGGGGGCGCCTTCGATTCACCCCTCCACTTT.

The V call is TRBV7-8, the J call TRBJ1-6; D ambiguous. In germline, CDR1 is SGHVS, CDR2 FQNEAQ. There are 14 residues in the CDR3. V was pared by 5 bases and J by 0 bases, with 5 bases between. CDR3 region: CASSLDSYNSPLHF. The CDR3 DNA follows: TGTGCCAGCAGCCTGGACTCCTATAATTCACCCCTCCACTTT.

The chain couples TRBV30 to TRBJ2-1, with D perhaps TRBD1 (6 bases). Per the germline V gene, CDR1 is GTSNPN and CDR2 is SVGIG (reference sequence). The ends were cut back, 4 bases at V and 4 bases at J, with 11 bases in the middle. The CDR3 is 13 residues long. CDR3 nucleotide sequence: TGTGCCTGGAATCAGGGGTTTTACAATGAGCAGTTCTTC. It is translated as CAWNQGFYNEQFF.

V is TRBV11-2 and J is TRBJ2-1, with D tentatively TRBD1 or TRBD2 (5 bases each). Between the trimmed V and J ends, which lost 0 bases and 3 bases, there was a span of 15 bases. Germline loops: CDR1 SGHAT, CDR2 FQNNGV. The CDR3 consists of 17 residues. This CDR3 reads CASSLDSRDLYYNEQFF. The CDR3 nucleotides are TGTGCCAGCAGCTTAGATAGTAGGGACCTGTACTACAATGAGCAGTTCTTC.

This clone has just a few counts. V and J are TRBV14 and TRBJ2-6; D possibly uses TRBD1 or TRBD2 (5 bases each). V was cut by 8 bases and J by 2 bases, with 7 bases left in between. CDR1 is SGHDN, CDR2 FVKESK, per germline. CDR3 length: 13 residues. Here the CDR3 reads CASRDAGANVLTF. In DNA form, the CDR3 reads TGTGCCAGCCGGGACGCTGGGGCCAACGTCCTGACTTTC.

The chain uses TRBV7-9 and TRBJ1-1, with a possible D match to TRBD1 (5 bases). The CDR3 contains 14 residues. Germline CDR1 reads SEHNR; CDR2 reads FQNEAQ (reference sequence). Trimming pared 6 bases from V and 1 base from J, leaving 12 bases between. In DNA form, the CDR3 reads TGTGCCAGCAGAAACACAGGAGCGAACACTGAAGCTTTCTTT. Translation gives CASRNTGANTEAFF.

The CDR3 DNA is TGTGCCAGCAGGGGACAGGGGGGAAACATTCAGTACTTC. Translation: CASRGQGGNIQYF. The chain links TRBV27 to TRBJ2-4, with 11 bases matching TRBD1. The CDR3 is 13 residues long. The V gene's germline CDR1 is MNHEY and CDR2 SMNVEV (reference sequence). Germline trimming cut 6 bases from V and 6 bases from J; bases unmatched to any gene: 1.

This clone showed up just a few times. The rearrangement links TRBV10-3 to TRBJ2-3; 8 positions match TRBD1. Germline V gives CDR1 ENHRY, CDR2 SYGVKD. CDR3 length: 16 amino acids. Germline trimming cut 2 bases from V and 3 bases from J; bases unmatched to any gene: 7. The CDR3 region is CAISEPLRGQTDTQYF. The CDR3 DNA is TGTGCCATCAGTGAGCCCCTCAGGGGGCAGACAGATACGCAGTATTTT.

The chain employs TRBV6-6 and TRBJ2-5; D perhaps matches TRBD1 (5 bases). Trimming took 2 bases from V and 4 from J, leaving 11 bases between them. The CDR3 totals 14 residues. CDR1 and CDR2 (germline): MNHNY, SVGAGI (reference sequence). CDR3 amino acids: CASSYRGQGETQYF. The CDR3 DNA follows: TGTGCCAGCAGTTACCGTGGGCAGGGAGAGACCCAGTACTTC.

J is TRBJ1-2 and V is TRBV4-1, with D possibly matching TRBD1 (5 bases). This CDR3 contains 14 residues. Trimming removed 0 bases from V and 4 bases from J, with 9 bases in between. Germline values: CDR1 MGHRA, CDR2 YSYEKL. CDR3 sequence reads: CASSQDAQGYGYTF. DNA of the CDR3: TGCGCCAGCAGCCAAGATGCGCAGGGCTATGGCTACACCTTC.

The rearrangement links TRBV29-1 to TRBJ1-1, with TRBD1 as a possible D gene (5 bases). V was clipped by 7 bases and J by 3 bases, with 18 bases between them. Germline lookup yields CDR1 SQVTM and CDR2 ANQGSEA. This CDR3 has 14 residues. The DNA of the CDR3 is TGCAGCGCCCCATCGGTTGGAGGGGACACTGAAGCTTTCTTT. Amino acid sequence: CSAPSVGGDTEAFF. Supplemented by reference TRBV29-1 and TRBJ1-1, the full variable domain reads SAVISQKPSRDICQRGTSLTIQCQVDSQVTMMFWYRQQPGQSLTLIATANQGSEATYESGFVIDKFPISRPNLTFSTLTVSNMSPEDSSIYLCSAPSVGGDTEAFFGQGTRLTVV.

The rearrangement uses TRBV4-3 and TRBJ1-6; no definite D call. Germline V gene sequence: CDR1 LGHNA, CDR2 YSLEER. V lost 0 bases and J 8 bases, leaving 11 bases between the germline ends. This CDR3 spans 15 amino acids. The CDR3 sequence is CASSQEVSGYSPLHF. CDR3 DNA: TGCGCCAGCAGCCAAGAAGTTAGTGGGTATTCACCCCTCCACTTT.

The sample holds one count of this clone. The chain is built from TRBV29-1 and TRBJ2-5, with 7 positions matching TRBD1. This CDR3 contains 13 residues. The ends lost 5 bases at V and 4 bases at J; junction bases unmatched: 7. Germline values: CDR1 SQVTM, CDR2 ANQGSEA. The CDR3 DNA reads as TGCAGCGTTCTCGACAGGGTGGGAGAGACCCAGTACTTC. Translated, it gives CSVLDRVGETQYF.

This sequence joins TRBV7-6 and TRBJ2-3; no firm D call. V was clipped by 1 base and J by 2 bases, with 7 bases between them. CDR3 size: 14 residues. The germline V gene has CDR1 SGHVS and CDR2 FNYEAQ. CDR3 sequence (DNA): TGTGCCAGCAGCTTAGGCCAGCTCACAGATACGCAGTATTTT. Protein: CASSLGQLTDTQYF.

The table lists this clone with a few counts. The chain has TRBV15 and TRBJ2-5; possibly TRBD2 for D (5 bases). The CDR3 loop spans 16 amino acids. The germline V gene has CDR1 LNHNV and CDR2 YYDKDF (reference sequence). With 1 base removed from V and 2 bases from J, the gap between germline ends came to 14 bases. CDR3 DNA sequence: TGTGCCACCAGCAGAGGACTAAATGGAGGACAAGAGACCCAGTACTTC. Translation: CATSRGLNGGQETQYF.

In its sample, this clone was seen a few times. CDR3: CAWSVLRGELFF. For the CDR3, the DNA is TGTGCCTGGAGTGTACTCCGTGGGGAGCTGTTTTTT. V is TRBV30 and J is TRBJ2-2; D ambiguous. Trimming left V 0 bases short and J 8 bases short, with 7 bases between. Germline V lookup: CDR1 GTSNPN, CDR2 SVGIG (reference sequence). This CDR3 comprises 12 residues. The full variable domain, in which reference TRBV30 and TRBJ2-2 provide the parts outside the CDR3, is SQTIHQWPATLVQPVGSPLSLECTVEGTSNPNLYWYRQAAGRGLQLLFYSVGIGQISSEVPQNLSASRPQDRQFILSSKKLLLSDSGFYLCAWSVLRGELFFGEGSRLTVL.

The J gene is TRBJ2-5, the V gene TRBV18, with D possibly matching TRBD1 (5 bases). Trimming pared 3 bases from V and 5 bases from J, leaving 13 bases between. Germline assignment: CDR1 KGHSH and CDR2 LQKENI. This CDR3 has 14 amino acids. The CDR3 region is CASSPSIQGETQYF. Written as DNA, the CDR3 is TGTGCCAGCTCACCGTCGATCCAGGGTGAGACCCAGTACTTC.

The chain uses TRBV18 and TRBJ2-7; perhaps TRBD2 as D (6 bases). Per germline, CDR1 KGHSH and CDR2 LQKENI. V lost 3 bases and J 1 base, leaving 10 bases between the germline ends. CDR3 length: 14 residues. The CDR3 DNA sequence: TGTGCCAGCTCACCGCGGGAAAAGTCCTACGAGCAGTACTTC. It translates to CASSPREKSYEQYF.

This clone was detected only once. The chain has TRBV5-1 and TRBJ1-2; D might be TRBD1 (6 bases). Trimming pared 2 bases from V and 4 bases from J, leaving 12 bases between. CDR1 and CDR2 from the germline V gene are SGHRS and YFSETQ. The CDR3 runs to 14 residues. CDR3 nucleotides: TGCGCCAGCAGCTTTGGGGACAACCCCTATGGCTACACCTTC. Translating it yields CASSFGDNPYGYTF.